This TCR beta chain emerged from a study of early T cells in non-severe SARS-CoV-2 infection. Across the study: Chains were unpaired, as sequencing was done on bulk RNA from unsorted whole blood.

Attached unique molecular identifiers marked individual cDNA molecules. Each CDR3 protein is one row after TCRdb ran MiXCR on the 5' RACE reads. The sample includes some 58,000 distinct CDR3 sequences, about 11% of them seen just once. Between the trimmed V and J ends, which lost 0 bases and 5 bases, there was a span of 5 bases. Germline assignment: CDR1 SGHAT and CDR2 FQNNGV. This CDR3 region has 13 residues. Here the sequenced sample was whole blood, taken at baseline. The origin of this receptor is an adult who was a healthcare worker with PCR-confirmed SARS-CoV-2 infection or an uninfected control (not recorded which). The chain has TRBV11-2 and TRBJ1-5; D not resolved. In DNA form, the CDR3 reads TGTGCCAGCAGCTTAGATGGAGATCAGCCCCAGCATTTT. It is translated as CASSLDGDQPQHF.